This T cell receptor (beta chain) is drawn from a study of blood T cell repertoires in COVID-19. Looking at the study overall: From T cells, B-cell-depleted T cells, or PBMCs came the material, which was cDNA or gDNA.

In the original workflow: Nucleated cell number was recorded as an estimate derived from reference gene primer amplification. Method: immunoSEQ multiplex PCR; TCRdb's copy keeps in-frame clones and lacks some. V, J and clone size were drawn from that table, and D and trimming were deduced from the DNA. The table lists about 480,000 clones, roughly 90% of them singletons. Participants spanned ages about 18 to 90 years and resided in roughly 22 US areas. After removal of 5 bases from V and 5 bases from J, the junction contained 8 bases not matched to a gene. The CDR3 has 15 amino acids. The germline V gene encodes CDR1 SGHNT and CDR2 YENEEA.

This clonotype originated in a woman aged 40 to 55 who had recovered from COVID-19. This chain connects TRBV11-3 to TRBJ2-1; 8 positions match TRBD2. The sample taken for sequencing was PBMCs or T cells enriched from blood (not recorded which). CDR3 residues: CASSNPGLGDNEQFF. CDR3 DNA sequence: TGTGCCAGCAGCAATCCGGGACTAGGAGACAATGAGCAGTTCTTC. The entire variable domain, with the rest obtained from reference TRBV11-3 and TRBJ2-1, is as follows: EAGVVQSPRYKIIEKKQPVAFWCNPISGHNTLYWYLQNLGQGPELLIRYENEEAVDDSQLPKDRFSAERLKGVDSTLKIQPAELGDSAVYLCASSNPGLGDNEQFFGPGTRLTVL.